The clone carrying this T cell receptor (beta chain) was detected a few times. With 10-nucleotide random UMIs, 5'RACE was used to make the cDNA. One entry per CDR3 protein, called by TCRdb with MiXCR from the 5' RACE reads. The table lists approximately 50,000 distinct CDR3 sequences, around 10% of them singletons. This record belongs to a study of neurological immune-mediated disorders. The sequence came from a man between 65 and 80 years old with HTLV-1-associated myelopathy (HAM/TSP). The sequenced material came from PBMCs.

The CDR3 nucleotides are TGCGCCAGCAGCTTGGGCGGGAGGTCCGAGACCCAGTACTTC. Translation: CASSLGGRSETQYF. The rearrangement joins TRBV5-1 to TRBJ2-5, with 8 positions matching TRBD2. The CDR3 covers 14 residues. V lost 0 bases to trimming and J lost 5 bases; unmatched junction nucleotides: 3. CDR1 is SGHRS and CDR2 is YFSETQ in the germline V gene.